The 8 T cell receptor beta chains in this list originate from one sample, sequenced in a study of OX40 agonist ivuxolimab in advanced cancers. Produced via immunoSEQ multiplex PCR; TCRdb's table is partial and in-frame only. The sample shows approximately 30,000 clones, around 83% of them seen only once. The sequences come from CD4+ or CD8+ T cells sorted from blood, collected in a trial of the OX40 agonist ivuxolimab. The source is an adult with an advanced solid tumor such as melanoma, head and neck, liver or kidney cancer.

The chain recombines TRBV9 with TRBJ2-7; the D gene is possibly TRBD2 (6 bases). The CDR3 consists of 13 residues. CDR1 SGDLS and CDR2 YYNGEE come from the germline V gene. V was clipped by 0 bases and J by 6 bases, with 10 bases between them. CDR3 bases: TGTGCCAGCAGCGTAGGGTGGAGGGGCGAGCAGTACTTC. Protein: CASSVGWRGEQYF.

The V gene is TRBV6-5, the J gene TRBJ1-1; D unresolved. From germline, CDR1 is MNHEY and CDR2 SVGAGI. This CDR3 comprises 13 residues. The V end lost 2 bases, the J end lost 11 bases, and 15 bases lay between the germline ends. CDR3 residues: CASSYLPSAIAFF. The CDR3 nucleotides are TGTGCCAGCAGTTACCTGCCTTCGGCGATTGCTTTCTTT.

V is TRBV7-8 and J is TRBJ2-7; tentative D call: TRBD1 (6 bases). Germline V lookup: CDR1 SGHVS, CDR2 FQNEAQ. The CDR3 extends over 14 amino acids. V dropped 8 bases and J dropped 0 bases, with 14 bases sitting between them. DNA of the CDR3: TGTGCCAGCCAGAGGGGGATGGGCTCCTACGAGCAGTACTTC. Translating gives CASQRGMGSYEQYF.

CDR3 nucleotides: TGTGCCAGCAGCCGGGACAGGGGGCTTGGAGACATTCAGTACTTC. Its protein is CASSRDRGLGDIQYF. This chain connects TRBV5-4 to TRBJ2-4; TRBD1 agrees at 12 bases. Germline V gene lookup returns CDR1 SGHNT and CDR2 YYREEE (reference sequence). The CDR3 is made up of 15 amino acids. Trimming removed 4 bases from V and 8 bases from J; junction bases left unmatched: 7.

This rearrangement joins TRBV5-6 to TRBJ1-2, with a weak D call TRBD1 (6 bases). This CDR3 has 13 residues. CDR1 SGHDT and CDR2 YYEEEE come from the germline V gene. The V end was cut by 7 bases, the J end by 8 bases, with 18 bases between. CDR3 sequence reads: CASASWGGWGYTF. For the CDR3, the DNA is TGTGCCAGCGCTTCCTGGGGGGGCTGGGGCTACACCTTC.

The chain combines TRBV13 with TRBJ2-7; TRBD2 is a possible D gene (6 bases). Germline values: CDR1 PRHDT, CDR2 FYEKMQ (reference sequence). The length of the CDR3 is 12 residues. V lost 6 bases and J 4 bases, leaving 10 bases between the germline ends. CDR3 residues: CASSLGGYEQYF. CDR3 coding DNA: TGTGCCAGCAGTCTAGGAGGGTACGAGCAGTACTTC.

Only a few counts were recorded for this clone. This chain connects TRBV2 to TRBJ1-5; a weak D match, TRBD1 (5 bases). Deletions cut 4 bases from V and 6 bases from J, with 19 bases between. This CDR3 is built from 16 residues. CDR1 is SNHLY and CDR2 is FYNNEI in the germline V gene. The CDR3 loop reads CASSARTGDPGQPQHF. CDR3 DNA: TGTGCCAGCAGTGCCCGAACGGGGGATCCTGGTCAGCCCCAGCATTTT.

This chain connects TRBV27 to TRBJ2-7, with TRBD1 matching 9 bases. The CDR3 is made up of 14 amino acids. CDR1 and CDR2 (germline): MNHEY, SMNVEV (reference sequence). The junction had 5 bases not matched to a gene; V was cut back by 5 bases and J by 3 bases. The CDR3 DNA reads as TGTGCCAGCAGTCCTTCGGGACAGGGCTACGAGCAGTACTTC. Amino acids: CASSPSGQGYEQYF.